A single sample gave rise to the 3 T cell receptor beta chains below, sequenced in a study of CD8+ T cells in alopecia areata. Treatment noted: oral pan-JAK inhibitor, 5-10 mg twice daily. RNA was extracted and reverse transcribed into cDNA as the sequencing template. Libraries were prepared by immunoSEQ multiplex PCR; TCRdb keeps only in-frame clonotypes and omits some of them. The table shows 150,000 to 250,000 clones, with roughly 50% occurring only once. The specimen was CD4+ T cells sorted from blood, collected at week 24, from a patient treated with tofacitinib. The source is a human donor with alopecia areata.

The rearrangement links TRBV7-2 to TRBJ1-1; TRBD1 matches at 7 bases. The CDR3 extends over 14 amino acids. Germline V gene data show CDR1 as SGHTA and CDR2 as FQGNSA. The ends lost 3 bases at V and 8 bases at J; junction bases unmatched: 9. The CDR3 DNA reads TGTGCCAGCAGCTTCAGAGAGCCGGGACAGGAAGCTTTCTTT. Translating gives CASSFREPGQEAFF.

A few counts support this clone. The V gene is TRBV29-1, the J gene TRBJ2-1; a weak D match, TRBD1 (8 bases). The CDR3 is 11 amino acids. Trimming cost V 7 bases and J 10 bases, with 14 bases left between them. Germline CDR1 reads SQVTM; CDR2 reads ANQGSEA. CDR3 nucleotides: TGCAGCGCCAACAGGGGGGGCGAGCAGTTCTTC. Protein sequence: CSANRGGEQFF.

The rearrangement links TRBV5-1 to TRBJ2-1; D is unresolved. V lost 6 bases to trimming and J lost 5 bases, with 6 bases between them. CDR1 SGHRS and CDR2 YFSETQ come from the germline V gene. The CDR3 has 11 amino acids. CDR3 sequence (DNA): TGCGCCAGCAAATCTGACAATGAGCAGTTCTTC. It codes for CASKSDNEQFF.